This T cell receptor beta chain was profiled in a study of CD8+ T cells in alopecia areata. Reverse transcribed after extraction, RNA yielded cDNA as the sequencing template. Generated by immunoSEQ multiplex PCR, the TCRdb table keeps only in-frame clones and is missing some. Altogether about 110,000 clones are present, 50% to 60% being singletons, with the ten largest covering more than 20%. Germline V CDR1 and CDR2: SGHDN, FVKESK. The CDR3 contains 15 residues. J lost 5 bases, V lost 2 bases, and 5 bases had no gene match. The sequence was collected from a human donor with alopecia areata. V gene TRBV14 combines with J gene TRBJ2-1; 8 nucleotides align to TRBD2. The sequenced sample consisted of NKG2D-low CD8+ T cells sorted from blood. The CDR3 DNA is TGTGCCAGCAGCCAACGAGCGGGAGTTAACAATGAGCAGTTCTTC. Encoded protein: CASSQRAGVNNEQFF.